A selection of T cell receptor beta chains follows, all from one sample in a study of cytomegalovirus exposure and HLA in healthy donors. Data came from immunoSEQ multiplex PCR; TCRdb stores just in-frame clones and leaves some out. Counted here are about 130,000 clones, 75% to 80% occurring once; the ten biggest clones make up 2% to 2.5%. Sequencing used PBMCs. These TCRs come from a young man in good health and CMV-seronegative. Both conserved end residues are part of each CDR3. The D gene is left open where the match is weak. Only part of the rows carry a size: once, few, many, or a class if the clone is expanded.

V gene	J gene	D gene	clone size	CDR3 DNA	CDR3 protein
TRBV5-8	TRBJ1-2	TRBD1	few	TGTGCCAGCAGCTTTCGACAGGGGACCTACTATGGCTACACCTTC	CASSFRQGTYYGYTF
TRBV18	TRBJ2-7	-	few	TGTGCCAGCTCACCACAAGAAAAGGGGGCGGGGGAGCAGTACTTC	CASSPQEKGAGEQYF
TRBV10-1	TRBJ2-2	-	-	TGCGCCAGCAGTGATGGGAGTAACACCGGGGAGCTGTTTTTT	CASSDGSNTGELFF
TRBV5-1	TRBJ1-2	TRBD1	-	TGCGCCAGCAGCGCCGGACAGGGTGGGGGCTATGGCTACACCTTC	CASSAGQGGGYGYTF
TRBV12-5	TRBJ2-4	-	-	TGTGCTAGTGGTTTGGGGAGACAGGCCGGGAACATTCAGTACTTC	CASGLGRQAGNIQYF
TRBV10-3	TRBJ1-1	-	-	TGTGCCATCAGTGGAACTGGGAGGGGACGGACTGAAGCTTTCTTT	CAISGTGRGRTEAFF
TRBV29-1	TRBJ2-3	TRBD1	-	TGCAGCGTTGCCCGGGACAGTACTACTAGCACAGATACGCAGTATTTT	CSVARDSTTSTDTQYF
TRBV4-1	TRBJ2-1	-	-	TGCGCCAGCAGCCAAGACCAGGACAAAGTCTACAATGAGCAGTTCTTC	CASSQDQDKVYNEQFF
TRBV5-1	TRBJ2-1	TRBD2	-	TGCGCCAGCAGCCTCGGGACTAGCGGCAATGAGCAGTTCTTC	CASSLGTSGNEQFF
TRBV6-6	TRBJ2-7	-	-	TGTGCCAGCACTCCTAGATACTACGACTACGAGCAGTACTTC	CASTPRYYDYEQYF
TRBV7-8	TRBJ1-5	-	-	TGTGCCAGCAGCTTAGTATCAGGTCATAGCAATCAGCCCCAGCATTTT	CASSLVSGHSNQPQHF
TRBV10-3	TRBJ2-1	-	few	TGTGCCATCAGTGACGGGACTTCACGGATTGAGCAGTTCTTC	CAISDGTSRIEQFF
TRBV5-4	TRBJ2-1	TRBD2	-	TGTGCCAGCAGCCAATTAGCGGGAGGGCCTTTATATGAGCAGTTCTTC	CASSQLAGGPLYEQFF
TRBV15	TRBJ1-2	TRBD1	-	TGTGCCACCAGCAGAGATCGTAGTCTGGGACAGAGGACTAACTATGGCTACACCTTC	CATSRDRSLGQRTNYGYTF
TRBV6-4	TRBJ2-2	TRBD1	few	TGTGCCAGCAGCGGACAGGGGGCCGGGGAGCTGTTTTTT	CASSGQGAGELFF
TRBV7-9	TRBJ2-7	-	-	TGTGCCAGCAGCAAAACATCGTACGAGCAGTACTTC	CASSKTSYEQYF
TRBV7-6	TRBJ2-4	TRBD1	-	TGTGCCAGCAGCTTAGATCAAGGGACAGGGGTTCCCGCCAAAAACATTCAGTACTTC	CASSLDQGTGVPAKNIQYF
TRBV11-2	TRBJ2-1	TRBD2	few	TGTGCCAGCAGCCTCGGACTAGAGATTTACAATGAGCAGTTCTTC	CASSLGLEIYNEQFF
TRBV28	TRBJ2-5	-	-	TGTGCCAGCAGTTACAACAGGGGGAGGGCGCGGGAGACCCAGTACTTC	CASSYNRGRARETQYF
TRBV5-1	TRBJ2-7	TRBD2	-	TGCGCCAGCAGCACGACTAGCGGGCATGACGAGCAGTACTTC	CASSTTSGHDEQYF
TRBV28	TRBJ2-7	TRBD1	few	TGTGCCAGCAGTTTACGTGGGACAGGGAAACACGAGCAGTACTTC	CASSLRGTGKHEQYF
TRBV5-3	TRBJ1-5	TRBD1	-	TGTGCCAGAAGCGTCGGGTGGGACAGGGGTTCGAGACAGCCCCAGCATTTT	CARSVGWDRGSRQPQHF
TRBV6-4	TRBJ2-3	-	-	TGTGCCAGCAGTGACCAGGCAGGCTCCACGGATACGCAGTATTTT	CASSDQAGSTDTQYF
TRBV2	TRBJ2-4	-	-	TGTGCCAGCAGTGAGGGCTCAGTTCTAGCCAAAAACATTCAGTACTTC	CASSEGSVLAKNIQYF
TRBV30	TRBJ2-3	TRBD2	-	TGTGCCTGGGGCGGGAGTCCAGGATCAGATACGCAGTATTTT	CAWGGSPGSDTQYF
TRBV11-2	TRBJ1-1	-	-	TGTGCCAGCAGCCCTGTGGCAGGATGGGACACTGAAGCTTTCTTT	CASSPVAGWDTEAFF
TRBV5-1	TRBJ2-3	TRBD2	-	TGCGCCAGCAGCCCCCTCGCGGGAGCAGATACGCAGTATTTT	CASSPLAGADTQYF
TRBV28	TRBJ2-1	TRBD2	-	TGTGCCAGCAGTTATCCCCCGACTAGCGGGACGCAGTTCTTC	CASSYPPTSGTQFF
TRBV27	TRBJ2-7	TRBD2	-	TGTGCCAGCAGTGCCACTAGCGGTGCCTACGAGCAGTACTTC	CASSATSGAYEQYF
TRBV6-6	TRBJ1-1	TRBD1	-	TGTGCCAGCAGTTACGGAGACAGGGTTGACACTGAAGCTTTCTTT	CASSYGDRVDTEAFF
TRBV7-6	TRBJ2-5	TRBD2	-	TGTGCCAGCAGCCCCCCGGGACTAGCGGGATCAGAGACCCAGTACTTC	CASSPPGLAGSETQYF
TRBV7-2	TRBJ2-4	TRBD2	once	TGTGCCAGCAGCTTAGTTCTAGGGAGGGTCAAAAACATTCAGTACTTC	CASSLVLGRVKNIQYF
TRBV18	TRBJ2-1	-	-	TGTGCCAGCTCATTTTGGGCCCACAATGAGCAGTTCTTC	CASSFWAHNEQFF
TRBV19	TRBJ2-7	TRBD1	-	TGTGCCAGTAGTATGAGACAGGGCCCGATCCACGAGCAGTACTTC	CASSMRQGPIHEQYF
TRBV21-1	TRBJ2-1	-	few	TGTGCCAGCAGGGCTAGCGGGCACCCCCCAAACAATGAGCAGTTCTTC	CASRASGHPPNNEQFF
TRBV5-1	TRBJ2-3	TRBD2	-	TGCGCCAGCAGCCCAGGACTAGCGGGAGATATTGATACGCAGTATTTT	CASSPGLAGDIDTQYF
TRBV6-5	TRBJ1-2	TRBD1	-	TGTGCCAGCAGTTTGGGACAGAACTATGGCTACACCTTC	CASSLGQNYGYTF
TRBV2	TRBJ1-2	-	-	TGTGCCAGCAGTGACTGGAGATTGGACTATGGCTACACCTTC	CASSDWRLDYGYTF
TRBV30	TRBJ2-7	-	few	TGTGCCTGGAGTGCCTCGGAGACAGACGAGCAGTACTTC	CAWSASETDEQYF